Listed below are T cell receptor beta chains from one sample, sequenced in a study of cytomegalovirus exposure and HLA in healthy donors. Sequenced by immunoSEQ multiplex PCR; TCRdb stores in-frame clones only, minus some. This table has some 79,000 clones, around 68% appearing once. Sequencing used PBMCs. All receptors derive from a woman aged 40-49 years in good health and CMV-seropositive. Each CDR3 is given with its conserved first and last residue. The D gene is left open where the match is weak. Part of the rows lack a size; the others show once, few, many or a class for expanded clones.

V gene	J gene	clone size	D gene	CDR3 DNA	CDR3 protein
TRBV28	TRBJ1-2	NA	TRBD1	TGTGCCAGCAGTACAATTGTTCTTGGACAGGGACATGGCTACACCTTC	CASSTIVLGQGHGYTF
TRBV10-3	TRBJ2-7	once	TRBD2	TGTGCCATCAGTGAGGGGGCGGGAGGGCTCTACGAGCAGTACTTC	CAISEGAGGLYEQYF
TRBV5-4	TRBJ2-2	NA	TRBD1	TGTGCCAGCAGCTTGGGGGGGACAGGGAACACCGGGGAGCTGTTTTTT	CASSLGGTGNTGELFF
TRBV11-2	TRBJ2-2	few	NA	TGTGCCAGCAGCACTGGACGGACAGCGACGAACACCGGGGAGCTGTTTTTT	CASSTGRTATNTGELFF
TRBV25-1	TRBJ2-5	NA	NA	TGTGCCAGCAGTGGAGCGGAAGAGACCCAGTACTTC	CASSGAEETQYF
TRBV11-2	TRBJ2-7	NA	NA	TGTGCCAGCAGCCTACTAGGCCCCCGGTACGAGCAGTACTTC	CASSLLGPRYEQYF
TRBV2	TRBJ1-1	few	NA	TGTGCCAGCGCCGAAGCGTCTGGCACTGAAGCTTTCTTT	CASAEASGTEAFF
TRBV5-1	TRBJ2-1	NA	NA	TGCGCCAGCAGCCTAGGGGGTTGGGCAAATGAGCAGTTCTTC	CASSLGGWANEQFF
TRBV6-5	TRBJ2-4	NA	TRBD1	TGTGCCAGCAGTTACTCGGGACAGGGAAGTGGGATTCAGTACTTC	CASSYSGQGSGIQYF
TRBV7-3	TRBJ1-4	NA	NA	TGTGCCAGCACCCCCCAGGGGACATTTGGTTTT	CASTPQGTFGF
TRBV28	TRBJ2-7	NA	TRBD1	TGTGCCAGCAGTTCCGGGACAGGGTATATCGAGCAGTACTTC	CASSSGTGYIEQYF
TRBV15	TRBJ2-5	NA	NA	TGTGCCACCAGCAGAGATCTGAGCTCCCAAGAGACCCAGTACTTC	CATSRDLSSQETQYF
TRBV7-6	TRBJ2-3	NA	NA	TGTGCCAGCAGCTTAGCGGAGTCTAGCGGCACAGATACGCAGTATTTT	CASSLAESSGTDTQYF
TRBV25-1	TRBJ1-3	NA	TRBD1	TGTGCCAGCAGTGAGATAGACAGGGCGAGTAGCTCTGGAAACACCATATATTTT	CASSEIDRASSSGNTIYF
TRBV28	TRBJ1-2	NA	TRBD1	TGTGCCAGCAGTTCCGGGACAGGGGAGTACTATGGCTACACCTTC	CASSSGTGEYYGYTF